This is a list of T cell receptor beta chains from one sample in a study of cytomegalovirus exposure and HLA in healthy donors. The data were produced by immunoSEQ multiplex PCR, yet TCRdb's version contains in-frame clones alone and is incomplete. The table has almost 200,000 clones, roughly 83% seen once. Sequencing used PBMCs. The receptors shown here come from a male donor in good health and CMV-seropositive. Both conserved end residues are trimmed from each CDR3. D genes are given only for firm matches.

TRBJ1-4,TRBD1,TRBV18,ASSPGGQRNEKLF
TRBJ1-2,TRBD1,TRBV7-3,ASSLGQGHGYT
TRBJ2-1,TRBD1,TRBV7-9,SSSLTGTGGGVEQF
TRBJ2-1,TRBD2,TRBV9,ASSVGAGAYNEQF
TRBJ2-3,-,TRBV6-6,ASSSPADTQY
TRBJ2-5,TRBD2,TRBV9,ASSVEVAGGQETQY
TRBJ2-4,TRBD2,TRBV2,ASTLAGVRGNIQY
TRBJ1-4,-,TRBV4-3,ASSQSGSFNEKLF
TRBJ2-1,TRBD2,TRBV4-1,ASSHQLAGGGEQF
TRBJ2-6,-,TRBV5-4,ASSLGSSGANVLT
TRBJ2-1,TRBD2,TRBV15,ATSRLAGYNEQF
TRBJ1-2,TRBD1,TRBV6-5,ASSPGQPSYGYT
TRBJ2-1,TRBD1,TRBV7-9,ASSLAGQGARNEQF
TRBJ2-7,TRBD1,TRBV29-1,SATGRTYEQY
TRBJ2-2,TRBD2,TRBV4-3,ASSQGSGDTGELF
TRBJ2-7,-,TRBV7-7,ASSPPLSYEQY
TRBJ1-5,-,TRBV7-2,ASSSGLGGQRPQH
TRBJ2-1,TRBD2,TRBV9,ASSVAGGPAEQF
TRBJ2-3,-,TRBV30,ACYRVADTQY
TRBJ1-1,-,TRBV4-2,ASSISGGQTEAF
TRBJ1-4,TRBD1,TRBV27,ASKGQGREKLF
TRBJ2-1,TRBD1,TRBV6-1,ASTGTGIYNEQF
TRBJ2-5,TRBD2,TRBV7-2,ASRITRGSSETQY
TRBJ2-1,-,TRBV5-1,ASSLGSGSHNEQF
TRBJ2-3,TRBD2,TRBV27,ASSLFSNGRGTDTQY
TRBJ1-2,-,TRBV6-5,ASNNRENGYT
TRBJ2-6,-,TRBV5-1,ASSLGMGAHFSGANVLT
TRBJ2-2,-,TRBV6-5,ASRRAGELF
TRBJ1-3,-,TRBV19,ASSTSVTKAGNTIY
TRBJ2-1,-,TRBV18,ASSISNSYNEQF
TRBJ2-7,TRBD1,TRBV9,ASSAMTGGEQY
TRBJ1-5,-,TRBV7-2,ASSPLSNQPQH
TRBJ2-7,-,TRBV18,ASSPGKSYEQY
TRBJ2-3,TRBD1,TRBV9,ASSPQTGGADTQY
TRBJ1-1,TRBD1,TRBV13,ASSLYRGNTEAF
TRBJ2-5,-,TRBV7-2,ASSLLRGGRGPETQY
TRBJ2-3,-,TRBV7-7,ASSLVYRADTQY
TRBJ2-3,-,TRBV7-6,ASSPYGSTDTQY